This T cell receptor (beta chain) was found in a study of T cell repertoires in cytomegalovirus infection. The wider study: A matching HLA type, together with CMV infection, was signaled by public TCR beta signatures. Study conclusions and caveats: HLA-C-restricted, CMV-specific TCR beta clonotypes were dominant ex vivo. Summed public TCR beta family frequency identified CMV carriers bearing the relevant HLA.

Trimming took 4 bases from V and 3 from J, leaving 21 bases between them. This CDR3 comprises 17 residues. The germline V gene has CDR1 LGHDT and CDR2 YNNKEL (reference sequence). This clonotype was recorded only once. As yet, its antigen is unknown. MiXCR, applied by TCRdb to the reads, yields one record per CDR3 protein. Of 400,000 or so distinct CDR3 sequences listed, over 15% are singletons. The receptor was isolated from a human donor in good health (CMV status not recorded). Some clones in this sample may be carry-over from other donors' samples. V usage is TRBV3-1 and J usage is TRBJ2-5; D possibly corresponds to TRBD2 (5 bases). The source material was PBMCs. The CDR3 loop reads CASSLVLARTLEETQYF. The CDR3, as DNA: TGTGCCAGCAGCCTAGTGTTAGCGCGGACCCTCGAAGAGACCCAGTACTTC.